These 32 T cell receptor beta chains came from one sample sequenced in a study of T cell responses to AZD1222 COVID-19 vaccine (dated by TCRdb to the early 2020s). What the time point label conveys for this sample: baseline before first vaccination. Receptors were amplified or captured by the immunoSEQ multiplex PCR assay. TCRdb holds this immuneACCESS table with in-frame rearrangements only. Some clones are missing; in checked studies, unresolved V genes explain under half, and the rest has no known cause. This sample holds 150,000 or so clones; around nine tenths were observed only once. Under 5.5% of the sample is taken by the ten largest. The sample was peripheral blood, taken on day 0 of AZD1222 vaccination. These receptors originate from an adult in good health.

The chain employs TRBV19 and TRBJ1-4; 12 nucleotides line up with TRBD1. V was clipped by 5 bases and J by 8 bases; unmatched bases: 9. The germline CDR1 and CDR2 sequences are LNHDA and SQIVND (reference sequence). The CDR3 runs 16 residues. The chain's CDR3 is CASSRDRGPKKEKLFF. CDR3 bases: TGTGCCAGTAGTCGGGACAGGGGGCCGAAGAAGGAAAAACTGTTTTTT.

The CDR3 loop is CASSATDTQYF. The CDR3 DNA sequence: TGTGCCAGTAGTGCCACAGATACGCAGTATTTT. J is TRBJ2-3 and V is TRBV19; D gene unclear. The CDR3 runs 11 residues. Trimming removed 5 bases from V and 2 bases from J, with 2 bases in between. Germline V CDR1 and CDR2: LNHDA, SQIVND (reference sequence).

The rearrangement uses TRBV28 and TRBJ1-2; a weak D match, TRBD1 (5 bases). Germline V gene lookup returns CDR1 MDHEN and CDR2 SYDVKM. The V gene lost 5 bases and the J gene lost 3 bases, with 10 bases spanning the gap. The CDR3 totals 13 residues. CDR3: CASSHRRDYGYTF. The CDR3 DNA follows: TGTGCCAGCAGTCACCGCAGGGACTATGGCTACACCTTC.

The chain joins TRBV28 to TRBJ1-2, with TRBD1 matching 7 bases. There are 12 residues in the CDR3. V was clipped by 9 bases and J by 3 bases; unmatched bases: 4. Germline V gives CDR1 MDHEN, CDR2 SYDVKM. The CDR3 region has the DNA TGTGCCAGTAGGGGACAGCACTATGGCTACACCTTC. Translating it yields CASRGQHYGYTF.

This chain uses TRBV2 with TRBJ2-1, with 8 bases aligning to TRBD2. The V gene's germline CDR1 is SNHLY and CDR2 FYNNEI. There are 17 residues in the CDR3. The trim removed 4 bases at V and 0 bases at J, leaving 8 bases unmatched. The CDR3 coding sequence is TGTGCCAGCAGTGGAACCAGCGGGAGTACCTCCTACAATGAGCAGTTCTTC. It yields the protein CASSGTSGSTSYNEQFF. Supplemented by reference TRBV2 and TRBJ2-1, the full variable domain reads EPEVTQTPSHQVTQMGQEVILRCVPISNHLYFYWYRQILGQKVEFLVSFYNNEISEKSEIFDDQFSVERPDGSNFTLKIRSTKLEDSAMYFCASSGTSGSTSYNEQFFGPGTRLTVL.

This chain uses TRBV19 with TRBJ2-2; 9 bases line up with TRBD2. The CDR3 length is 18 residues. Unmatched junction bases numbered 10, after V lost 3 bases and J lost 2 bases. CDR1 is LNHDA and CDR2 is SQIVND in the germline V gene (reference sequence). CDR3 nucleotide sequence: TGTGCCAGTAGTATCGATAGTAGCGGGAGACGAAACACCGGGGAGCTGTTTTTT. It specifies CASSIDSSGRRNTGELFF. Full variable domain (remainder filled in from reference TRBV19 and TRBJ2-2): DGGITQSPKYLFRKEGQNVTLSCEQNLNHDAMYWYRQDPGQGLRLIYYSQIVNDFQKGDIAEGYSVSREKKESFPLTVTSAQKNPTAFYLCASSIDSSGRRNTGELFFGEGSRLTVL.

Worth noting for this clone: The sample has other DNA sequences that encode this CDR3 too. The rearrangement links TRBV7-2 to TRBJ2-7; 7 nucleotides agree with TRBD1. The germline gives CDR1 SGHTA, CDR2 FQGNSA. Germline trimming cut 1 base from V and 2 bases from J; bases unmatched to any gene: 2. This CDR3 is 14 amino acids long. Here the CDR3 DNA reads TGTGCCAGCAGCTTAGGGCAGGGGGCCTACGAGCAGTACTTC. Encoded protein: CASSLGQGAYEQYF.

This chain uses TRBV6-5 with TRBJ1-2, with D maybe TRBD1 (5 bases). This CDR3 region has 13 residues. The germline V and J ends were trimmed by 7 bases and 0 bases, with 9 bases remaining between them. Germline values: CDR1 MNHEY, CDR2 SVGAGI. The CDR3: CASIGVANYGYTF. The CDR3 DNA follows: TGTGCCAGCATAGGGGTAGCTAACTATGGCTACACCTTC.

CDR3 region: CASSLGQAGEKLFF. The CDR3 region has the DNA TGTGCCAGCAGCTTAGGACAGGCGGGTGAAAAACTGTTTTTT. This chain connects TRBV7-9 to TRBJ1-4, with a possible D match to TRBD1 (6 bases). Trimming took 1 base from V and 7 from J, leaving 10 bases between them. Germline values: CDR1 SEHNR, CDR2 FQNEAQ (reference sequence). The CDR3 loop spans 14 amino acids.

The chain is built from TRBV19 and TRBJ1-1, with 7 positions matching TRBD1. The trim removed 0 bases at V and 0 bases at J, leaving 4 bases unmatched. Germline V lookup: CDR1 LNHDA, CDR2 SQIVND (reference sequence). This CDR3 comprises 16 residues. The CDR3 region has the DNA TGTGCCAGTAGTATAGAATGGGGACAGATGAACACTGAAGCTTTCTTT. The encoded protein is CASSIEWGQMNTEAFF.

J is TRBJ2-3 and V is TRBV1; whether TRBD2, the table's D call, matches the DNA was not checked. TRBV1 represents a pseudogene. This CDR3 is 16 amino acids long. CDR3 residues: CTSSLSTQREADTQYF. In nucleotides, the CDR3 is TGCACCAGCAGCCTATCTACCCAGCGGGAGGCAGATACGCAGTATTTT.

The V gene is TRBV24-1, the J gene TRBJ1-5, with a possible D match to TRBD1 (5 bases). The germline gives CDR1 KGHDR, CDR2 SFDVKD. The V end lost 6 bases, the J end lost 3 bases, and 8 bases lay between the germline ends. The CDR3 runs to 13 residues. This CDR3 is CATSQGFNQPQHF. CDR3 sequence (DNA): TGTGCCACCAGTCAGGGCTTCAATCAGCCCCAGCATTTT.

The chain links TRBV3-1 (or the pseudogene TRBV3-2) to TRBJ1-1, with 8 bases lining up with TRBD1. CDR3 size: 16 residues. Germline values: CDR1 LGHDT, CDR2 YNNKEL (reference sequence). The trim removed 4 bases at V and 4 bases at J, leaving 11 bases unmatched. CDR3 coding DNA: TGTGCCAGCAGCCCTTTGACAGGGGCCTTGGGCACTGAAGCTTTCTTT. It specifies CASSPLTGALGTEAFF.

The V call is TRBV3-1 (or the pseudogene TRBV3-2), the J call TRBJ2-5; D not resolved. Trimming pared 3 bases from V and 5 bases from J, leaving 10 bases between. This CDR3 has 13 residues. Per germline, CDR1 LGHDT and CDR2 YNNKEL (reference sequence). CDR3 region: CASSQSVWETQYF. The CDR3 bases are TGTGCCAGCAGCCAGTCAGTCTGGGAGACCCAGTACTTC.

The CDR3 reads CASSLALNQDLGGETQYF. The CDR3 bases are TGTGCCAGCAGCTTAGCGCTGAATCAAGATCTGGGGGGAGAGACCCAGTACTTC. This chain uses TRBV7-8 with TRBJ2-5, with D possibly matching TRBD2 (6 bases). Germline CDR1 SGHVS, CDR2 FQNEAQ. The CDR3 consists of 18 residues. The V end was cut by 0 bases, the J end by 4 bases, with 21 bases between.

This sequence joins TRBV6-6 and TRBJ1-4, with 9 bases matching TRBD1. The CDR3 length is 16 residues. Trimming took 4 bases from V and 8 from J; bases not matched to a gene: 11. The germline gives CDR1 MNHNY, CDR2 SVGAGI (reference sequence). CDR3 sequence reads: CASSFAPGQGKEKLFF. CDR3 in DNA: TGTGCCAGCAGTTTCGCTCCGGGACAGGGAAAGGAAAAACTGTTTTTT.

This chain uses TRBV4-2 with TRBJ1-2, with no clear D. The V and J ends lost 4 bases and 6 bases respectively, with 15 bases between them. This CDR3 comprises 14 residues. Germline loops: CDR1 LGHNA, CDR2 YNFKEQ. The CDR3 loop is CASSPGLRADGYTF. The CDR3 region has the DNA TGTGCCAGCAGCCCTGGACTGAGGGCGGATGGCTACACCTTC.

The chain uses TRBV19 and TRBJ2-1; the D gene is possibly TRBD2 (5 bases). Per germline, CDR1 LNHDA and CDR2 SQIVND (reference sequence). The CDR3 is made up of 15 amino acids. Trimming took off 3 bases at V and 0 bases at J, with 9 bases between the two ends. DNA of the CDR3: TGTGCCAGTAGTATGTCGGGGAGCTCCTACAATGAGCAGTTCTTC. It specifies CASSMSGSSYNEQFF.

V gene TRBV6-5 combines with J gene TRBJ1-5; 8 nucleotides align to TRBD1. The trim removed 6 bases at V and 9 bases at J, leaving 13 bases unmatched. CDR3 length equals 15 residues. From germline, CDR1 is MNHEY and CDR2 SVGAGI. This chain's CDR3 is CASSLRDRYSLPQHF. As DNA, the CDR3 is TGTGCCAGCAGCCTCCGGGACAGGTATAGTTTGCCCCAGCATTTT.

The chain combines TRBV2 with TRBJ2-1, with 7 positions matching TRBD1. This CDR3 is built from 14 residues. V was pared by 7 bases and J by 5 bases, with 8 bases of the junction left unmatched. Germline assignment: CDR1 SNHLY and CDR2 FYNNEI. The DNA of the CDR3 is TGTGCCAGCATACGACAGGGCCTTAACAATGAGCAGTTCTTC. Residues: CASIRQGLNNEQFF.

This chain links TRBV7-2 with TRBJ2-7; possibly TRBD1 for D (6 bases). The CDR3 length is 15 residues. The V gene lost 3 bases and the J gene lost 1 base, with 13 bases spanning the gap. CDR1 and CDR2 from the germline V gene are SGHTA and FQGNSA. CDR3 sequence reads: CASSFGTGQSYEQYF. CDR3 coding DNA: TGTGCCAGCAGCTTTGGCACAGGACAGTCCTACGAGCAGTACTTC. Together with reference TRBV7-2 and TRBJ2-7, the CDR3 gives the full variable domain: GAGVSQSPSNKVTEKGKDVELRCDPISGHTALYWYRQSLGQGLEFLIYFQGNSAPDKSGLPSDRFSAERTGGSVSTLTIQRTQQEDSAVYLCASSFGTGQSYEQYFGPGTRLTVT.

The V gene is TRBV2, the J gene TRBJ1-1; D is possibly TRBD1 (5 bases). V lost 7 bases to trimming and J lost 3 bases, with 18 bases between them. CDR1 is SNHLY, CDR2 FYNNEI, per germline. This CDR3 is 15 amino acids long. CDR3 sequence: CASTQGYRMDTEAFF. The CDR3 nucleotides are TGTGCCAGCACCCAAGGCTACAGGATGGACACTGAAGCTTTCTTT.

The table lists this clone with a few counts. The gene calls are TRBV2 and TRBJ2-7; TRBD1 matches at 7 bases. Germline CDR1 SNHLY, CDR2 FYNNEI. CDR3 length: 14 residues. Trimming took 4 bases from V and 4 from J; bases not matched to a gene: 7. CDR3 DNA: TGTGCCAGCAGTGCTTTGGGACAGCTGTACGAGCAGTACTTC. Its protein product is CASSALGQLYEQYF.

V is TRBV29-1 and J is TRBJ2-7, with D possibly matching TRBD2 (5 bases). The germline gives CDR1 SQVTM, CDR2 ANQGSEA. V was shortened by 4 bases and J by 0 bases, with 13 bases between the two germline ends. This CDR3 is built from 14 residues. The CDR3 coding sequence is TGCAGCGTTGCGGGGATAGGAAGCTCCTACGAGCAGTACTTC. As protein: CSVAGIGSSYEQYF.

The V call is TRBV2, the J call TRBJ1-2, with 7 nucleotides matching TRBD1. The ends lost 5 bases at V and 2 bases at J; junction bases unmatched: 5. CDR3 length: 14 amino acids. CDR1 SNHLY and CDR2 FYNNEI come from the germline V gene. The CDR3 bases are TGTGCCAGCAGTTCCAAGACAGGGAACTATGGCTACACCTTC. Protein product: CASSSKTGNYGYTF.

The chain is built from TRBV27 and TRBJ1-2; maybe TRBD1 (5 bases). Trimming removed 1 base at V and 7 bases at J, with 22 bases between. CDR3 length: 17 amino acids. Germline CDR1 is MNHEY and CDR2 is SMNVEV (reference sequence). The CDR3 loop reads CASSLWGGAGRQFGYTF. CDR3 DNA sequence: TGTGCCAGCAGTTTATGGGGAGGGGCGGGAAGGCAGTTTGGCTACACCTTC.

By frequency in the sample, this clone is large (0.1 to 1%). The V gene is TRBV19, the J gene TRBJ2-1; no clear D. The CDR3 sequence is 14 residues long. Germline CDR1 is LNHDA and CDR2 is SQIVND (reference sequence). The V and J ends lost 5 bases and 8 bases respectively, with 16 bases between them. The chain's CDR3 is CASSVGGRGDEQFF. CDR3 nucleotide sequence: TGTGCCAGTAGTGTTGGCGGAAGAGGCGATGAGCAGTTCTTC.

The gene calls are TRBV28 and TRBJ2-7, with 8 nucleotides matching TRBD2. The CDR3 is made up of 16 amino acids. The V segment lost 5 bases and the J segment 1 base; nucleotides outside the gene matches: 10. Per germline, CDR1 MDHEN and CDR2 SYDVKM. The CDR3 here is CASSTGGLAASYEQYF. The CDR3 nucleotides read TGTGCCAGCAGTACGGGAGGGCTAGCAGCTTCCTACGAGCAGTACTTC.

The chain combines TRBV5-1 with TRBJ1-2; D is ambiguous. The CDR3 spans 14 residues. Germline CDR1 SGHRS, CDR2 YFSETQ. V lost 0 bases to trimming and J lost 2 bases, with 8 bases between them. The DNA for the CDR3 is TGCGCCAGCAGCTTGGAAACATGGAACTATGGCTACACCTTC. Translated: CASSLETWNYGYTF.

The gene calls are TRBV28 and TRBJ1-1; D might be TRBD1 (6 bases). The CDR3 runs to 13 residues. Germline assignment: CDR1 MDHEN and CDR2 SYDVKM. V lost 6 bases and J lost 8, with 16 bases in between. CDR3 in DNA: TGTGCCAGCAGCTCCTCCAGGGGTGTCGAAGCTTTCTTT. Its protein product is CASSSSRGVEAFF.

CDR3 protein: CASSGLGNEQFF. DNA of the CDR3: TGTGCCAGCAGCGGACTGGGTAATGAGCAGTTCTTC. The chain is built from TRBV13 and TRBJ2-1; possibly TRBD2 for D (5 bases). The CDR3 sequence is 12 residues long. Germline V gives CDR1 PRHDT, CDR2 FYEKMQ (reference sequence). V lost 5 bases and J 7 bases, leaving 9 bases between the germline ends.

The V gene is TRBV2, the J gene TRBJ1-5; TRBD1 might be the D (6 bases). There are 14 residues in the CDR3. Germline V lookup: CDR1 SNHLY, CDR2 FYNNEI. V was shortened by 8 bases and J by 5 bases, with 16 bases between the two germline ends. The CDR3 region has the DNA TGTGCCAGCGTTGAAGAGACAGGCTATCAGCCCCAGCATTTT. Protein: CASVEETGYQPQHF.